This T cell receptor beta chain was found in a study of somatic mutations in cytotoxic T cells in rheumatoid arthritis. Comments on this clone: Its target is not known.

Measured with immunoSEQ multiplex PCR; TCRdb has only the in-frame clones, and not every one. The sample carries some 35,000 clones, 70% to 85% recorded once. Regarding the study as a whole: Rheumatoid arthritis patients were compared with age-matched healthy controls, and their CD8+ T-cell clonality did not differ significantly. What antigens the expanded CD8+ clones targeted remained unknown.

This CDR3 spans 14 amino acids. V lost 0 bases and J lost 2, with 6 bases in between. Germline V gene sequence: CDR1 SGHRS, CDR2 YFSETQ. The TCR was taken from a man aged 40-50 years in good health. Sequenced sample: CD8+ T cells sorted from blood. The chain combines TRBV5-1 with TRBJ2-1; TRBD2 is a possible D gene (5 bases). CDR3 sequence reads: CASSLASPYNEQFF. Written as DNA, the CDR3 is TGCGCCAGCAGCTTGGCTAGCCCCTACAATGAGCAGTTCTTC.